This TCR beta chain was sequenced for a study of blood T cell repertoires in COVID-19. Study context: Specimens from acute and convalescent COVID-19 originated in the United States, Italy and Spain.

Per the original methods: Estimation of nucleated cell counts relied on the amplification of reference gene primers. Clones were sequenced by immunoSEQ multiplex PCR, and TCRdb holds only the in-frame ones, with some missing. Clone size and the V and J calls come from that table; the DNA yielded D and trimming. Here the sample spans roughly 250,000 clones, around 89% being singletons. The age range of participants was about 18 to 90 years, with residence in roughly 25 US areas. Cohort assignment relied on participant-reported clinical history. V shed 6 bases and J shed 1 base, with 31 bases lying between them. Per the germline V gene, CDR1 is MDHEN and CDR2 is SYDVKM. The CDR3 covers 21 residues.

What was sequenced was PBMCs or T cells enriched from blood (not recorded which). The receptor was isolated from a man aged 40-49 years who had recovered from COVID-19. The rearrangement uses TRBV28 and TRBJ1-3; D is possibly TRBD1 (5 bases). Here the CDR3 reads CASSLLGFKGIPPRSGNTIYF. CDR3 coding DNA: TGTGCCAGCAGCTTACTAGGATTTAAGGGGATACCTCCCCGTTCTGGAAACACCATATATTTT.